This T cell receptor beta chain was obtained from a study of early stage breast cancer tumors. Regarding the study as a whole: Compared with adjacent normal breast, tumors showed approximately 2.5-fold denser, more clonal T cells.

This CDR3 comprises 20 residues. Trimming at V came to 0 bases and at J to 8 bases, leaving 18 bases not matched to a gene. Germline V CDR1 and CDR2: LGHNA, YNFKEQ. Clones were sequenced by immunoSEQ multiplex PCR, and TCRdb holds only the in-frame ones, with some missing. Of 9,000 or so clones in the sample, roughly 70% were seen once. As for this clone: Its antigen is as yet unknown.

The TCR sequence derives from a person between 45 and 65 years old with breast cancer. The J gene is TRBJ1-4, the V gene TRBV4-2; 10 bases are a match to TRBD1. Input material: breast tumor tissue. CDR3 sequence (DNA): TGTGCCAGCAGCCAAGAAAGAACAGTTGGACAGGGGGTTAAAGGGGAAAAACTGTTTTTT. It encodes CASSQERTVGQGVKGEKLFF.